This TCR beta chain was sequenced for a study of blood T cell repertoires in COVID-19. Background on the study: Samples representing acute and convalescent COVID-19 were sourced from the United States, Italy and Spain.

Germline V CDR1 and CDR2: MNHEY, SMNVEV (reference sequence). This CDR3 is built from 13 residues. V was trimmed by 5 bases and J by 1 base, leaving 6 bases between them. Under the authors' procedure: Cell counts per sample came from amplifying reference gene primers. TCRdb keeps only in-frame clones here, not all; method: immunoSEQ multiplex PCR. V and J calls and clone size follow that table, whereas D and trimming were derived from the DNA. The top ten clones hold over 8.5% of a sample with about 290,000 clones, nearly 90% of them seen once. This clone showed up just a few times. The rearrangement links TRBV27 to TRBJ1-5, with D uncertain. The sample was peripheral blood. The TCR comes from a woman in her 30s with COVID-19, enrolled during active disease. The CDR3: CASSALSNQPQHF. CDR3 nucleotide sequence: TGTGCCAGCAGTGCCCTAAGCAATCAGCCCCAGCATTTT.